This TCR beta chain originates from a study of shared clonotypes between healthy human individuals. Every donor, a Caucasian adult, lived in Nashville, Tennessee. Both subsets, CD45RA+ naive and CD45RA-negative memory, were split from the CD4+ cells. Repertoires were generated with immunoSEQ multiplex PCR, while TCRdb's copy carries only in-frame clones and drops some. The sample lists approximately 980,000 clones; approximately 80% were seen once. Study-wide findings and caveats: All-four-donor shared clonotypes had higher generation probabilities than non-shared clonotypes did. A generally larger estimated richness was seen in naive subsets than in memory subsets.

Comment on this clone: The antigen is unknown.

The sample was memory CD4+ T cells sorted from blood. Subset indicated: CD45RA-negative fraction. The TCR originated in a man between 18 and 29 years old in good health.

The CDR3 coding sequence is TGTGCCAGCAGACGGGACACCTCTAGCACAGATACGCAGTATTTT. Its translation is CASRRDTSSTDTQYF. The rearrangement links TRBV6-5 to TRBJ2-3; D may be TRBD1 (6 bases). CDR1 is MNHEY, CDR2 SVGAGI, per germline. The CDR3 runs to 15 residues. Trimming stripped 6 bases from V and 0 bases from J, with 13 bases between.